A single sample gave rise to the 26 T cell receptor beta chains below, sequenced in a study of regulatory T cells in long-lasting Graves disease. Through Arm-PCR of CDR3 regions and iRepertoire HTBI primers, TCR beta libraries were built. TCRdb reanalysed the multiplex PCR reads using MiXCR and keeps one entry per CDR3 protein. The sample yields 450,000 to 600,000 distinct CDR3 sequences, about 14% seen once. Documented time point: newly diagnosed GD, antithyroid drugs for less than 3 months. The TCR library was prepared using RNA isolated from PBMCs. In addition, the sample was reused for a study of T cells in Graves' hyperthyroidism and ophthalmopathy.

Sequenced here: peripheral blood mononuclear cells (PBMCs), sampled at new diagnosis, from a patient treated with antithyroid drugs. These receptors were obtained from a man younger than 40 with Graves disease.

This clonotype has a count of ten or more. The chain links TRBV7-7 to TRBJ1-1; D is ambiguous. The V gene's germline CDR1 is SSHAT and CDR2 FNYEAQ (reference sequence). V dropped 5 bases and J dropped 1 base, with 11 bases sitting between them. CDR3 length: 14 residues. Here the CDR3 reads CASSPAPWNTEAFF. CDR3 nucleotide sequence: TGTGCCAGCAGCCCCGCCCCCTGGAACACTGAAGCTTTCTTT. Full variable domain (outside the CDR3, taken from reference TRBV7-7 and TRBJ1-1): GAGVSQSPRYKVTKRGQDVTLRCDPISSHATLYWYQQALGQGPEFLTYFNYEAQPDKSGLPSDRFSAERPEGSISTLTIQRTEQRDSAMYRCASSPAPWNTEAFFGQGTRLTVV.

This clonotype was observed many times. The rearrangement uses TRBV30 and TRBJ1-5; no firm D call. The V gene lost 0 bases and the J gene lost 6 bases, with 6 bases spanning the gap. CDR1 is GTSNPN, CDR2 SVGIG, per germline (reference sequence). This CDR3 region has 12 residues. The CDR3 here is CAWSVRGQPQHF. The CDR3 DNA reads TGTGCCTGGAGTGTACGGGGTCAGCCCCAGCATTTT.

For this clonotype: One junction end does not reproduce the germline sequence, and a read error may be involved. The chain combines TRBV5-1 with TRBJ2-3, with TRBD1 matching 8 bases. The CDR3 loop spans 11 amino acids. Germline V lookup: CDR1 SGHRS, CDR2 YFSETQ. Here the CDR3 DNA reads TGCGCCAGCAGATCCGGGACAGGTTTGTTCTTT. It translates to CASRSGTGLFF.

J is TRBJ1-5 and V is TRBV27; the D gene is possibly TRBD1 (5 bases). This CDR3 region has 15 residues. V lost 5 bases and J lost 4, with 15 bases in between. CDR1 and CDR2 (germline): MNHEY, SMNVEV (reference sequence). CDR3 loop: CASSPDSSLNQPQHF. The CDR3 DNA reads TGTGCCAGCAGTCCTGACAGTTCCCTAAATCAGCCCCAGCATTTT.

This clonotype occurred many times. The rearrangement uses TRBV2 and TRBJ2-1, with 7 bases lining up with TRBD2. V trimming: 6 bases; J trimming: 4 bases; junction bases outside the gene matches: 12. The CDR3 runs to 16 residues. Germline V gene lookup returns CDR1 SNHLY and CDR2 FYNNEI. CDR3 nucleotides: TGTGCCAGCAGATCGCTTACAGCGGGGCTTTACAATGAGCAGTTCTTC. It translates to CASRSLTAGLYNEQFF. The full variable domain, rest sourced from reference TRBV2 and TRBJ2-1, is EPEVTQTPSHQVTQMGQEVILRCVPISNHLYFYWYRQILGQKVEFLVSFYNNEISEKSEIFDDQFSVERPDGSNFTLKIRSTKLEDSAMYFCASRSLTAGLYNEQFFGPGTRLTVL.

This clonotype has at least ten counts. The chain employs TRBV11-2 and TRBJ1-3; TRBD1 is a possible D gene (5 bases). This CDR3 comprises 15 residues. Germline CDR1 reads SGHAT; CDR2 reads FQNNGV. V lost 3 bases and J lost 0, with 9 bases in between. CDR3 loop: CASSFVQGSGNTIYF. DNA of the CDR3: TGTGCCAGCAGCTTCGTCCAGGGCTCTGGAAACACCATATATTTT.

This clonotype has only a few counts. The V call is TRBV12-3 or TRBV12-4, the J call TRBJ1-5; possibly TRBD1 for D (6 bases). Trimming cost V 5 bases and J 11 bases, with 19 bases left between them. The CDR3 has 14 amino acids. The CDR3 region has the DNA TGTGCCAGCAGTCAACACGGGGGAGAGGGGGCCCAGCATTTT. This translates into CASSQHGGEGAQHF.

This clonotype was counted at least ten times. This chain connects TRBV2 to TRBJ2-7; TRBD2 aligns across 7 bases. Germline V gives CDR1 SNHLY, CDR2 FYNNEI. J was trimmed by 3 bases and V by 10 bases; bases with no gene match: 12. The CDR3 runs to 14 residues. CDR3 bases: TGTGCCAACCGGGCCCGGGACTACGACTACGAGCAGTACTTC. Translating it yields CANRARDYDYEQYF.

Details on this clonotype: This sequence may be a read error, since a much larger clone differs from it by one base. In DNA, the CDR3 is TGTGCCTGGAGCCTGATAAGGAGCTATCAGCCCCAGCATTTT. Its protein is CAWSLIRSYQPQHF. This sequence joins TRBV30 and TRBJ1-5; the D is unclear. In germline, CDR1 is GTSNPN, CDR2 SVGIG (reference sequence). The CDR3 loop spans 14 amino acids. V was cut by 3 bases and J by 5 bases, with 14 bases left in between.

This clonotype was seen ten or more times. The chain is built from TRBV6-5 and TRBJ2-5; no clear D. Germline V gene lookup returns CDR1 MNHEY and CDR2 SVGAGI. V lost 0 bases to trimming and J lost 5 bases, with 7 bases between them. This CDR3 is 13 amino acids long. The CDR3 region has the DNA TGTGCCAGCAGTTACTCTGGTGGGGAGACCCAGTACTTC. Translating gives CASSYSGGETQYF.

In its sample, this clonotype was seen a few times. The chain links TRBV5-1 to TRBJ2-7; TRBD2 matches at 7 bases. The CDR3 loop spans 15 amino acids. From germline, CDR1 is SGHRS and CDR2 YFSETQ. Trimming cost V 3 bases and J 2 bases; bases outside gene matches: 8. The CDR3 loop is CASSSLSGTTYEQYF. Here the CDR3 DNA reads TGCGCCAGCAGCTCCCTAAGCGGGACCACCTACGAGCAGTACTTC.

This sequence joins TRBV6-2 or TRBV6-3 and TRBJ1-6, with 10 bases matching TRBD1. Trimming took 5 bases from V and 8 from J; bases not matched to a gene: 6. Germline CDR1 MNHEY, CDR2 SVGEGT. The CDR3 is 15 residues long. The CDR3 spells CASSAGTGADSPLHF. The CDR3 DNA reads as TGTGCCAGCAGTGCCGGGACAGGGGCTGATTCACCCCTCCACTTT.

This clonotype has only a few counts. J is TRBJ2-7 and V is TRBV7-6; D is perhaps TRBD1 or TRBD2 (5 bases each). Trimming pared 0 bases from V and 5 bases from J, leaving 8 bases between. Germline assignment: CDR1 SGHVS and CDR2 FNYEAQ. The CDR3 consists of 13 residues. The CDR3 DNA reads TGTGCCAGCAGCTTAGCCGGGACGAACGAGCAGTACTTC. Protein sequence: CASSLAGTNEQYF.

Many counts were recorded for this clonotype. The CDR3: CASSQQPGLSEQFF. CDR3 in DNA: TGTGCCAGCAGCCAACAGCCCGGACTATCGGAGCAGTTCTTC. This rearrangement joins TRBV3-1 to TRBJ2-1; maybe TRBD2 (6 bases). The CDR3 length is 14 residues. The germline V and J ends were trimmed by 2 bases and 10 bases, with 15 bases remaining between them. Germline V CDR1 and CDR2: LGHDT, YNNKEL (reference sequence).

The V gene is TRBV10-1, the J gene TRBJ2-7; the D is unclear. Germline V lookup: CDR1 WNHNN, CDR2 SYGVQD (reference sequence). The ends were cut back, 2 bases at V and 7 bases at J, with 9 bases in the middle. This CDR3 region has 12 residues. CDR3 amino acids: CASSEGLEEQYF. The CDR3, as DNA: TGCGCCAGCAGTGAGGGTTTGGAGGAGCAGTACTTC.

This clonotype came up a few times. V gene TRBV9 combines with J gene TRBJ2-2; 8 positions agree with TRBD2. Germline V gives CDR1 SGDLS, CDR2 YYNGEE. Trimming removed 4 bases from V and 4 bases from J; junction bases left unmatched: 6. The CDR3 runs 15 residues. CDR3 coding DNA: TGTGCCAGCAGCATTAGCGGGACGGGCACCGGGGAGCTGTTTTTT. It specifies CASSISGTGTGELFF.

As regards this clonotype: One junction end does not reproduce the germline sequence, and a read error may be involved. The CDR3 sequence is CSAERQGGYEQYF. DNA for the CDR3: TGCAGCGCTGAACGGCAGGGTGGCTACGAGCAGTACTTC. The chain recombines TRBV29-1 with TRBJ2-7; D perhaps matches TRBD1 (5 bases). Germline V gives CDR1 SQVTM, CDR2 ANQGSEA. The CDR3 totals 13 residues.

The CDR3 sequence: CASSQETGSEQYF. Written as DNA, the CDR3 is TGTGCCAGCAGCCAAGAGACCGGGAGTGAGCAGTACTTC. This chain joins TRBV4-2 and TRBJ2-7; D perhaps matches TRBD2 (6 bases). Germline CDR1 and CDR2: LGHNA and YNFKEQ. V dropped 0 bases and J dropped 7 bases, with 10 bases sitting between them. The CDR3 runs to 13 residues.

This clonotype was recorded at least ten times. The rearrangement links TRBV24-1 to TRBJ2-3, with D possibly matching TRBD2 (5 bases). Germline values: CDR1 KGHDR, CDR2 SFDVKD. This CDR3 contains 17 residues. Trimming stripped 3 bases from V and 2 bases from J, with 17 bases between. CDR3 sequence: CATSDPGHGKITDTQYF. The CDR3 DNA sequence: TGTGCCACCAGTGATCCCGGTCACGGGAAGATCACAGATACGCAGTATTTT.

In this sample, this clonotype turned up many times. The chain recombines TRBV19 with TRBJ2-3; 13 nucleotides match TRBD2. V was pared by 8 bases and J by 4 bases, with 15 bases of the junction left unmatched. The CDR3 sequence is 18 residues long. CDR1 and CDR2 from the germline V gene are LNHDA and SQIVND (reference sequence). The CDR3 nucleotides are TGTGCCAGTGCACGGGACGTCGGGACTAGCGGGACGCCAGATACGCAGTATTTT. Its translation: CASARDVGTSGTPDTQYF.

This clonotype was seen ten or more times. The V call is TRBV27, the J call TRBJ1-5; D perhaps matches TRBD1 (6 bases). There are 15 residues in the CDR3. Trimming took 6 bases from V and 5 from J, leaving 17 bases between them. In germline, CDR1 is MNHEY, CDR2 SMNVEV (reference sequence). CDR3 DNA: TGTGCCAGCAGCCTCGGGCGGGGGGCGGATCAGCCCCAGCATTTT. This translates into CASSLGRGADQPQHF.

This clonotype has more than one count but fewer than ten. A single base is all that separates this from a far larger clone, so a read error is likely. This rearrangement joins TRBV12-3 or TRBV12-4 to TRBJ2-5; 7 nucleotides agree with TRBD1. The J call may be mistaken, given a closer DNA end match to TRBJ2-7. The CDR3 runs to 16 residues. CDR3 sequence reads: CASSLNRETGSYEQYF. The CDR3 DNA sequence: TGTGCCAGCAGTTTAAACCGAGAGACAGGGTCCTACGAGCAGTACTTC.

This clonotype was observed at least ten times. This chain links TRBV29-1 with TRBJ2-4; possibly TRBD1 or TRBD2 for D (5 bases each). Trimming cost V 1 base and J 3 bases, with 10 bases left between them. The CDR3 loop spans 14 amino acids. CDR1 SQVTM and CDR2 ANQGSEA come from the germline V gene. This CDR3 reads CSVEGGPIKNIQYF. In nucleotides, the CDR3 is TGCAGCGTTGAAGGGGGACCTATCAAAAACATTCAGTACTTC. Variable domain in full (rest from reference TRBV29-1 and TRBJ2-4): SAVISQKPSRDICQRGTSLTIQCQVDSQVTMMFWYRQQPGQSLTLIATANQGSEATYESGFVIDKFPISRPNLTFSTLTVSNMSPEDSSIYLCSVEGGPIKNIQYFGAGTRLSVL.

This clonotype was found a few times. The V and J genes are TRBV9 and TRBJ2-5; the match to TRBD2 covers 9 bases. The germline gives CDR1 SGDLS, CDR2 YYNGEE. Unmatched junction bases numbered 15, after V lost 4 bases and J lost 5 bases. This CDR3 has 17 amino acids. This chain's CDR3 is CASSLTGTSPLMETQYF. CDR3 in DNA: TGTGCCAGCAGCTTAACCGGGACTAGCCCTCTTATGGAGACCCAGTACTTC.

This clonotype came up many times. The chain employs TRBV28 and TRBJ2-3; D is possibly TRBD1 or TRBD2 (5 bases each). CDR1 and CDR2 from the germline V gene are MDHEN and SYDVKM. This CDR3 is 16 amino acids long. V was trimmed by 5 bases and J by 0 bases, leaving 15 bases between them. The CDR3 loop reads CASSPVGTHSTDTQYF. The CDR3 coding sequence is TGTGCCAGCAGTCCCGTGGGGACGCATAGCACAGATACGCAGTATTTT.

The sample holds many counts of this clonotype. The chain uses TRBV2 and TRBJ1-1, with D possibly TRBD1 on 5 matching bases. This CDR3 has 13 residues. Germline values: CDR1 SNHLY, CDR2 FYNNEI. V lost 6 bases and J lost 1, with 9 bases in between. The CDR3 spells CASRYQGNTEAFF. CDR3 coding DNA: TGTGCCAGCAGATATCAGGGGAACACTGAAGCTTTCTTT. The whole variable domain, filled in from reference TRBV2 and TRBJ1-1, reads EPEVTQTPSHQVTQMGQEVILRCVPISNHLYFYWYRQILGQKVEFLVSFYNNEISEKSEIFDDQFSVERPDGSNFTLKIRSTKLEDSAMYFCASRYQGNTEAFFGQGTRLTVV.